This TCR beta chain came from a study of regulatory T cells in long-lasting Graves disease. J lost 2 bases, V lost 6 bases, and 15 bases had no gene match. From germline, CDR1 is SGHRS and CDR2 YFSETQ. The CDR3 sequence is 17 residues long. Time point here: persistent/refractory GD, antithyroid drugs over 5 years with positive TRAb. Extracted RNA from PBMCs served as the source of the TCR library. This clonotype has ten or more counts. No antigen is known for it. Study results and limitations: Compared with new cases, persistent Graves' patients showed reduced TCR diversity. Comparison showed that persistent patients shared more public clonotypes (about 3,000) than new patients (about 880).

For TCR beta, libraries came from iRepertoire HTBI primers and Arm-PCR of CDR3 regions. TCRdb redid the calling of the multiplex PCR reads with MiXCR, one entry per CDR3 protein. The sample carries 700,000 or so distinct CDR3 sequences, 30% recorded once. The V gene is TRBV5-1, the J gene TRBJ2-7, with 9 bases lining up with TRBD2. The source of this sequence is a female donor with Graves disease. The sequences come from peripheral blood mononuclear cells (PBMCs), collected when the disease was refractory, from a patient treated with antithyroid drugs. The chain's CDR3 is CASTPRGSGSYPYEQYF. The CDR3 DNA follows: TGCGCCAGCACCCCCCGCGGTAGCGGGAGTTACCCCTACGAGCAGTACTTC.